The 13 T cell receptor beta chains reported below all come from one sample, sequenced in a study of cytomegalovirus exposure and HLA in healthy donors. In the PCR, 60 Vbeta and 13 Jbeta primers were used. The assay was immunoSEQ multiplex PCR, and TCRdb's table has in-frame clones only and misses some. Of roughly 62,000 clones in the sample, 70% to 80% were seen once. Sequencing was performed on PBMCs. The source of these receptors is a woman aged 40 to 55 in good health and CMV-seropositive.

This chain uses TRBV5-4 with TRBJ2-2; 8 nucleotides match TRBD1. The length of the CDR3 is 17 residues. The germline V gene has CDR1 SGHNT and CDR2 YYREEE (reference sequence). The V and J ends lost 4 bases and 0 bases, in that order; junction bases with no gene match: 8. This CDR3 is CASSLGQGTTNTGELFF. In nucleotides, the CDR3 is TGTGCCAGCAGCCTAGGACAGGGAACTACGAACACCGGGGAGCTGTTTTTT.

This clone was seen a single time. The chain carries TRBV5-4 and TRBJ2-5, with TRBD2 identical over 10 bases. CDR1 is SGHNT, CDR2 YYREEE, per germline (reference sequence). The length of the CDR3 is 14 residues. The V segment lost 2 bases and the J segment 5 bases; nucleotides outside the gene matches: 3. CDR3 protein: CASSLAGGYETQYF. CDR3 coding DNA: TGTGCCAGCAGCTTAGCGGGGGGGTATGAGACCCAGTACTTC.

The chain uses TRBV30 and TRBJ1-5; the D is unclear. The V end was cut by 2 bases, the J end by 0 bases, with 14 bases between. This CDR3 has 16 amino acids. Per the germline V gene, CDR1 is GTSNPN and CDR2 is SVGIG (reference sequence). CDR3 nucleotide sequence: TGTGCCTGGAGTCCGCGCGGGCTATATAGCAATCAGCCCCAGCATTTT. Translated: CAWSPRGLYSNQPQHF.

The V gene is TRBV5-4, the J gene TRBJ2-1; tentative D call: TRBD2 (5 bases). Germline lookup yields CDR1 SGHNT and CDR2 YYREEE (reference sequence). Trimming stripped 0 bases from V and 7 bases from J, with 5 bases between. The CDR3 extends over 12 amino acids. CDR3 in amino acids: CASSLGGNEQFF. The CDR3 nucleotides are TGTGCCAGCAGCTTGGGCGGGAATGAGCAGTTCTTC.

This chain joins TRBV4-1 and TRBJ2-7; no reliable D call. Germline assignment: CDR1 MGHRA and CDR2 YSYEKL. This CDR3 has 15 residues. Trimming cost V 0 bases and J 2 bases, with 11 bases left between them. The CDR3 spells CASSQDHVSPYEQYF. In nucleotides, the CDR3 is TGCGCCAGCAGCCAAGATCACGTGAGCCCCTACGAGCAGTACTTC.

V is TRBV6-5 and J is TRBJ1-1, with a tentative D call TRBD1 (6 bases). The CDR3 loop spans 15 amino acids. V was clipped by 2 bases and J by 2 bases, with 12 bases between them. Per germline, CDR1 MNHEY and CDR2 SVGAGI. CDR3 coding DNA: TGTGCCAGCAGTTACGGGACGGGGGGCAACACTGAAGCTTTCTTT. Encoded protein: CASSYGTGGNTEAFF.

The V call is TRBV6-1, the J call TRBJ2-7; the D gene is possibly TRBD1 (5 bases). Germline V gene data show CDR1 as MNHNS and CDR2 as SASEGT. Trimming left V 1 base short and J 3 bases short, with 25 bases between. CDR3 length: 19 amino acids. CDR3 in DNA: TGTGCCAGCAGTGAAGTATGGACAACGCCCCCCGGGCCCCTCTACGAGCAGTACTTC. It translates to CASSEVWTTPPGPLYEQYF.

This rearrangement joins TRBV7-2 to TRBJ2-7, with TRBD2 matching 7 bases. Germline CDR1 is SGHTA and CDR2 is FQGNSA. This CDR3 spans 15 amino acids. V lost 1 base, J lost 1 base, and 4 bases stayed unmatched. The CDR3 DNA reads TGTGCCAGCAGCTTAGTGACGGGGGGTTCCTACGAGCAGTACTTC. This codes for CASSLVTGGSYEQYF. Looking up the rest from reference TRBV7-2 and TRBJ2-7 gives the full variable domain: GAGVSQSPSNKVTEKGKDVELRCDPISGHTALYWYRQSLGQGLEFLIYFQGNSAPDKSGLPSDRFSAERTGGSVSTLTIQRTQQEDSAVYLCASSLVTGGSYEQYFGPGTRLTVT.

This clone is a singleton in its sample. The chain recombines TRBV19 with TRBJ1-5; D is unresolved. CDR3 length equals 13 residues. Germline V CDR1 and CDR2: LNHDA, SQIVND (reference sequence). V gave up 6 bases and J gave up 5 bases, with 11 bases separating them. The CDR3 coding sequence is TGTGCCAGTAGAAATAAAGTAGATCAGCCCCAGCATTTT. Translating it yields CASRNKVDQPQHF.

The chain combines TRBV6-6 with TRBJ1-1; no definite D call. The CDR3 consists of 14 residues. Trimming cost V 6 bases and J 2 bases, with 13 bases left between them. CDR1 and CDR2 from the germline V gene are MNHNY and SVGAGI (reference sequence). This chain's CDR3 is CASSPPGDNTEAFF. The CDR3 DNA sequence: TGTGCCAGCAGCCCTCCGGGAGACAACACTGAAGCTTTCTTT.

This clone has a single count. The chain is built from TRBV2 and TRBJ2-7, with D perhaps TRBD1 (6 bases). Trimming removed 6 bases from V and 10 bases from J, with 22 bases in between. CDR1 is SNHLY and CDR2 is FYNNEI in the germline V gene. CDR3 length: 14 amino acids. The CDR3 is CASRRDRDIVDQYF. DNA for the CDR3: TGTGCCAGCAGGAGGGACCGGGACATAGTCGACCAGTACTTC.

This chain uses TRBV29-1 with TRBJ2-7; a weak D match, TRBD2 (7 bases). The germline V and J ends were trimmed by 5 bases and 10 bases, with 18 bases remaining between them. CDR1 is SQVTM and CDR2 is ANQGSEA in the germline V gene. This CDR3 is 12 amino acids long. CDR3 amino acids: CSVRTGPGGQYF. In DNA, the CDR3 is TGCAGCGTTCGTACAGGGCCGGGAGGACAGTACTTC.

As for this clone: Germline is not matched at one junction end, which may reflect a read error. The chain uses TRBV25-1 and TRBJ2-3; the match to TRBD1 covers 8 bases. The CDR3 loop spans 17 amino acids. The V gene's germline CDR1 is MGHDK and CDR2 SYGVNS. CDR3: CASSEYPDRGVHRYAVF. CDR3 in DNA: TGTGCCAGCAGTGAATACCCCGACAGGGGAGTTCACAGATACGCAGTATTT.